The 20 T cell receptor delta chains below come from one sample, sequenced in a study of gamma-delta T cells after stem cell transplantation. TCRdb re-called clones from the RT-PCR reads using CATT. The sample includes roughly 12,000 delta-chain clones, about two fifths of them seen just once. The specimen sequenced was gamma-delta T cells. These receptors originate from a human donor. It is not recorded whose cells these are; they may come from a transplant donor.

This clone occurred a few times. The J gene is TRDJ1, the V gene TRDV1, with 12 bases that match TRDD3. Germline V gene data show CDR1 as TSWWSYY and CDR2 as QGS. The J segment lost 1 base and the V segment lost 4 bases, leaving 22 bases of the junction unmatched. The CDR3 sequence is 22 residues long. Here the CDR3 reads CALGGVFPPPTGGYTGTDKLIF. As DNA, the CDR3 is TGTGCTCTTGGGGGGGTTTTTCCTCCGCCTACTGGGGGATACACGGGCACCGATAAACTCATCTTT.

The chain is built from TRDV3 and TRDJ1, with TRDD3 identical over 10 bases. This CDR3 has 18 amino acids. The V gene's germline CDR1 is TVYSNPD and CDR2 GDNSRS (reference sequence). V shed 3 bases and J 0 bases; nucleotides not matched to a gene: 16. The CDR3 nucleotides are TGTGCCTTCAACACTAAAAACTGGGGGATGTCATACACCGATAAACTCATCTTT. Encoded protein: CAFNTKNWGMSYTDKLIF.

The chain links TRDV1 to TRDJ3; 9 nucleotides agree with TRDD3. This CDR3 is built from 19 residues. The junction had 8 bases not matched to a gene; V was cut back by 5 bases and J by 0 bases. From germline, CDR1 is TSWWSYY and CDR2 QGS. CDR3 sequence: CALGTSGIRGSWDTRQMFF. The CDR3 DNA reads as TGTGCTCTTGGGACATCGGGGATACGGGGCTCCTGGGACACCCGACAGATGTTTTTC.

This clone has more than one count but fewer than ten. Other DNA sequences in the sample encode the same CDR3. The rearrangement joins TRDV2 to TRDJ1; 13 nucleotides match TRDD3. J gave up 0 bases and V 0 bases, and 12 bases lay outside the gene matches. The CDR3 is 20 residues long. Looked up from germline, CDR1 is GEAIGNYY and CDR2 is EKD. The CDR3 DNA follows: TGTGCCTGTGACACCGGAGCCAAACTGGGGGATACGGAGGACACCGATAAACTCATCTTT. Translating gives CACDTGAKLGDTEDTDKLIF.

By sample share, this clone is medium-sized (0.01 to 0.1%). Other nucleotide sequences in the sample specify the same CDR3. This chain connects TRDV1 to TRDJ1; D perhaps matches TRDD3 (6 bases). The V gene lost 1 base and the J gene lost 1 base, with 28 bases spanning the gap. The CDR3 length is 21 residues. Germline loops: CDR1 TSWWSYY, CDR2 QGS. The DNA of the CDR3 is TGTGCTCTTGGGGAACCGAGGGGGCTGGGGTCAACCCCCGTATGCACCGATAAACTCATCTTT. Translating gives CALGEPRGLGSTPVCTDKLIF.

The chain links TRDV3 to TRDJ3, with 9 bases fitting TRDD2. Germline V gives CDR1 TVYSNPD, CDR2 GDNSRS (reference sequence). This CDR3 has 17 residues. V dropped 4 bases and J dropped 0; count of bases not matched to a gene: 7. In DNA, the CDR3 is TGTGCCTCTGTCCTTCCTACCCTCTCCTGGGACACCCGACAGATGTTTTTC. Translated: CASVLPTLSWDTRQMFF.

Concerning this clone itself: The junction departs from germline at one end; a sequencing error may be responsible. The rearrangement links TRDV1 to TRDJ1; 11 bases fit TRDD3. CDR3 size: 19 residues. The V gene's germline CDR1 is TSWWSYY and CDR2 QGS. The CDR3 reads CAIGEACLYWGIRADKLIF. The CDR3 bases are TGTGCTATTGGGGAGGCCTGCCTGTACTGGGGGATAAGAGCCGATAAACTCATCTTT.

The chain uses TRDV1 and TRDJ1; 8 bases are a match to TRDD3. This CDR3 contains 19 residues. CDR1 is TSWWSYY, CDR2 QGS, per germline. Trimming cost V 1 base and J 0 bases; bases outside gene matches: 13. The CDR3 DNA follows: TGTGCTCTTGGGGAACGAAGAGGGGACTGGGGGCTATACACCGATAAACTCATCTTT. Its protein is CALGERRGDWGLYTDKLIF.

This clone was seen just once. At one boundary the junction diverges from the germline segment, which might be a read error. J is TRDJ1 and V is TRDV3; 8 nucleotides line up with TRDD3. Germline-derived CDR1 and CDR2 are TVYSNPD and GDNSRS (reference sequence). The CDR3 covers 12 residues. The CDR3 loop reads CAQRVGDDNLIF. CDR3 in DNA: TGTGCCCAACGTGTGGGGGATGATAACCTCATCTTT.

This clone was counted between two and nine times. The chain joins TRDV1 to TRDJ1, with TRDD2 identical over 9 bases. The CDR3 has 20 residues. Germline CDR1 TSWWSYY, CDR2 QGS. Trimming removed 0 bases from V and 6 bases from J; junction bases left unmatched: 20. CDR3 bases: TGTGCTCTTGGGGAACTTAGGGCCTTCCTACTTTTGGGGGACACGTATAAACTCATCTTT. Amino acid sequence: CALGELRAFLLLGDTYKLIF.

The J gene is TRDJ1, the V gene TRDV2; no definite D call. V lost 0 bases to trimming and J lost 0 bases, with 16 bases between them. The CDR3 is 17 amino acids. The germline V gene encodes CDR1 GEAIGNYY and CDR2 EKD. Here the CDR3 reads CACDTVRLLGDTDKLIF. CDR3 sequence (DNA): TGTGCCTGTGACACCGTCCGACTATTGGGTGACACCGATAAACTCATCTTT.

The chain combines TRDV2 with TRDJ1, with TRDD3 matching 7 bases. This CDR3 has 12 residues. J was trimmed by 7 bases and V by 7 bases; bases with no gene match: 8. Germline V gene lookup returns CDR1 GEAIGNYY and CDR2 EKD. CDR3 sequence (DNA): TGTGCCTGGGACGGTAGGGGGATTAAACTCATCTTT. Translation: CAWDGRGIKLIF.

The count of this clone is one. The junction shows a germline mismatch at one end, possibly a read error. CDR3 DNA: TGTGCCTGTGACCACTGGGGGATGAGTACACAACCCTTCTTT. It translates to CACDHWGMSTQPFF. The V and J genes are TRDV2 and TRDJ2; TRDD3 agrees at 10 bases. The CDR3 runs 14 residues. Looked up from germline, CDR1 is GEAIGNYY and CDR2 is EKD.

A word on this clone: This same CDR3 is encoded by further DNA sequences in the sample. The chain couples TRDV3 to TRDJ1, with 13 bases identical to TRDD3. V lost 2 bases to trimming and J lost 8 bases; unmatched junction nucleotides: 29. CDR1 is TVYSNPD, CDR2 GDNSRS, per germline (reference sequence). The CDR3 has 21 amino acids. The chain's CDR3 is CAFYWGIRVRFRRSNPLKLIF. CDR3 nucleotides: TGTGCCTTTTACTGGGGGATACGCGTTAGATTTAGACGTTCTAACCCCCTAAAACTCATCTTT.

The chain joins TRDV2 to TRDJ3; 7 nucleotides line up with TRDD3. This CDR3 comprises 19 residues. Germline values: CDR1 GEAIGNYY, CDR2 EKD. Trimming cost V 0 bases and J 22 bases; bases outside gene matches: 29. In DNA, the CDR3 is TGTGCCTGTGACACCGGAGGGATACTCGGCTCCTGGGACACCCGAAACATATTTTTC. Its translation: CACDTGGILGSWDTRNIFF.

The CDR3 DNA reads as TGTGCCTGTGACACCGTGCTGGGGGATTCCCGCTCCTGGGACACCCGCCCGATGTTTTTC. As protein: CACDTVLGDSRSWDTRPMFF. V is TRDV2 and J is TRDJ3; 9 positions agree with TRDD3. The trim removed 0 bases at V and 18 bases at J, leaving 26 bases unmatched. This CDR3 contains 20 residues. Germline V lookup: CDR1 GEAIGNYY, CDR2 EKD.

CDR3 residues: CACDRPTGSWDTRQMFF. In DNA form, the CDR3 reads TGTGCCTGTGACAGACCCACTGGGTCCTGGGACACCCGACAGATGTTTTTC. This chain joins TRDV2 and TRDJ3; D is possibly TRDD3 (6 bases). Germline CDR1 and CDR2: GEAIGNYY and EKD. V was shortened by 2 bases and J by 1 base, with 11 bases between the two germline ends. The CDR3 is 17 amino acids.

This chain links TRDV1 with TRDJ1; D may correspond to TRDD2 or TRDD3 (5 bases each). Germline CDR1 and CDR2: TSWWSYY and QGS. This CDR3 contains 20 residues. Trimming pared 2 bases from V and 0 bases from J, leaving 25 bases between. CDR3 residues: CALGEYFQTSWGPNTDKLIF. CDR3 DNA: TGTGCTCTTGGGGAATACTTCCAAACCAGTTGGGGACCTAACACCGATAAACTCATCTTT.

As for this clone: At one boundary the junction diverges from the germline segment, which might be a read error. The chain uses TRDV3 and TRDJ3; D not resolved. This CDR3 contains 17 residues. Germline V gives CDR1 TVYSNPD, CDR2 GDNSRS (reference sequence). The DNA for the CDR3 is TGTGCCTTTAGGGCTGGTGGAGACTCCTGGTACACCCGGCAGATGTTTTTC. It encodes CAFRAGGDSWYTRQMFF.

V and J are TRDV2 and TRDJ3; D not resolved. Trimming cost V 1 base and J 0 bases, with 9 bases left between them. The CDR3 has 17 residues. The germline V gene encodes CDR1 GEAIGNYY and CDR2 EKD. CDR3: CACDTAGFSWDTRQMFF. The CDR3 DNA reads as TGTGCCTGTGACACGGCGGGCTTCTCCTGGGACACCCGACAGATGTTTTTC.